This entry is about one T cell receptor beta chain. Its binding antigen is unknown. Base qualities were left out, and no much larger clone turns up one base away. This record belongs to a study of metastatic and nonmetastatic thyroid tumors (TCRdb year 2020). Broadly, across the study: Repertoires were compared across peripheral blood and tumor or nodule tissue samples from malignant and benign thyroid patients. Study-level results and caveats: TCR beta diversity was reported as significantly higher in malignant tumors than in benign nodules, in both blood and tumor samples.

Libraries came from PCR. Sequencing took place on an Illumina HiSeq 4000. High-throughput sequencing was used to profile the TCR beta-chain CDR3 region of every patient. Per the original workflow: CDR3 differences across clinicopathological groups were used to build a classifier for discriminating distant-metastatic papillary thyroid cancer patients. To measure repertoire diversity the researchers used the Shannon index, while the Morisita-Horn index served to gauge how similar the tumor and blood repertoires were. TCRdb's own reprocessing of the public reads used fastp at Q25 and MiXCR and kept productive beta chains. The V and J calls and clone size are TCRdb's, not the authors'. For this sample there are around 30,000 clones; 18% appear just once. The top ten constitute about 10% of the sample. At the junction V is shortened by 1 base and J by 10 bases; bases outside the gene matches: 4. Including cysteine and phenylalanine, the CDR3 has 13 amino acids. Kept here is only the CDR3 DNA, which spans 39 bases and is read in frame from base 1. The germline V gene (reference sequence) specifies LNHNV as CDR1 and YYDKDF as CDR2.

None of the patients had been given any treatment before thyroid surgery. Patient clinical samples collected from about 2011 to 2019 were retrospectively analysed using T-cell receptor beta sequencing. Rearrangement joined TRBV15 to TRBJ2-1; TRBD2 agrees with 7 junctional bases. The sequence derives from a female donor with papillary thyroid cancer or a benign thyroid nodule (not recorded which). Some clones in this sample may be carry-over from other donors' samples. Sample: blood. The DNA is as follows: TGTGCCACCAGCAGAGTAGCGGGTGAAGAGCAGTTCTTC. Protein translation: CATSRVAGEEQFF.